Sequencing of this T cell receptor beta chain was carried out in a study of CD8 T cells in ankylosing spondylitis (dated by TCRdb to about 2017). Background on the whole study: T cell receptor beta repertoires were profiled in healthy donors and ankylosing spondylitis patients so that disease-linked TCR variants could be found. Samples of peripheral blood were taken, and for ankylosing spondylitis patients, synovial fluid was collected as well. The whole study cohort included roughly 110 healthy donors and 25 ankylosing spondylitis patients. On the study overall, not on this receptor specifically: A TCR beta motif made up of seven or eight highly homologous amino acid variants appeared to be characteristic of blood from ankylosing spondylitis patients. Some motif variants were previously reported in synovial fluid and blood of reactive arthritis patients, suggesting common disease-initiation mechanisms. The disease-linked clones were reported as significantly enriched in matched synovial fluid samples from ankylosing spondylitis patients. A CD8+ phenotype was shown by the disease-linked clones, which were found at relatively low frequencies in peripheral blood.

Synovial fluid samples were matched to blood samples from the same ankylosing spondylitis patients. CDR1 SGHAT and CDR2 FQNNGV were looked up in the germline V gene. The CDR3 runs 13 residues from the cysteine to the phenylalanine. Left in the record is the CDR3 DNA by itself, 39 bases read in frame from the first base. For this chain, trimming is 1 base at the V end and 5 bases at the J end, and the number of junction bases without a gene match is 0. The listed sequencing device is Illumina HiSeq 2500. Quantitative 5'-RACE with molecular barcodes was used to prepare TCR beta libraries. On the authors' methods: To identify disease-linked TCR variants, a new computational method was used, one built on a probabilistic model of VDJ rearrangement. TCRdb ran its own pipeline on the public reads, namely fastp trimming at Q25 and MiXCR clone calling, and kept in-frame beta chains. All rows with the same CDR3 protein become a single entry with the most common DNA and genes. TCRdb, rather than the study authors, made the V and J calls. Present in this sample are 50,000 to 70,000 distinct CDR3 sequences, about 6.2% of which were seen just once. The ten largest account for about 4.6% of the sample.

Of note for this clonotype: The target of this receptor is not known. Within one base of it there is no much larger clone, and no base qualities were kept.

This sequence was found in a male donor with ankylosing spondylitis. The sample comprised synovial fluid, either unsorted or a sorted T cell fraction (not recorded which). The chain is made from TRBV11-2 and TRBJ1-2, and 8 junction bases match TRBD1. The bases are TGTGCCAGCAGCTTAGGGACAGGGTATGGCTACACCTTC. Translated, this is CASSLGTGYGYTF. Supplemented by the reference TRBV11-2 and TRBJ1-2 proteins around the CDR3, the complete variable domain is EAGVAQSPRYKIIEKRQSVAFWCNPISGHATLYWYQQILGQGPKLLIQFQNNGVVDDSQLPKDRFSAERLKGVDSTLKIQPAKLEDSAVYLCASSLGTGYGYTFGSGTRLTVV.